One sample yielded the 25 T cell receptor beta chains listed below, sequenced in a study of T-cell reconstitution after alpha-beta-depleted transplantation in children. Researchers prepared the TCRbeta library using unique molecular identifiers, the study reports. TCRdb used MiXCR to reprocess the PCR reads, holding one entry per CDR3 protein. The sample carries 480,000 or so distinct CDR3 sequences, over 9.5% recorded once. The material was PBMCs, obtained before TCRalphabeta/CD19-depleted stem cell transplant. The receptors come from a child younger than 10 with inherited bone marrow failure, due to receive a stem cell transplant.

For this clonotype: A much larger clonotype is one base distant, so this may be a read error. This chain uses TRBV28 with TRBJ2-7, with D hard to call. The CDR3 is 11 amino acids. The V and J ends lost 5 bases and 3 bases respectively, with 5 bases between them. Germline assignment: CDR1 MDHEN and CDR2 SYDVKM. CDR3 protein: CASSIYYEQYF. CDR3 DNA: TGTGCCAGCAGTATCTACTACGAGCAGTACTTC.

In its sample, this clonotype was seen a few times. The chain uses TRBV5-1 and TRBJ2-1, with TRBD2 identical over 8 bases. CDR3 length equals 16 residues. J was trimmed by 7 bases and V by 3 bases; bases with no gene match: 12. From germline, CDR1 is SGHRS and CDR2 YFSETQ. The CDR3 reads CASSWGVSGSGNEQFF. DNA for the CDR3: TGCGCCAGCAGCTGGGGGGTGAGCGGGAGTGGGAATGAGCAGTTCTTC.

Ten or more counts support this clonotype. V and J are TRBV7-2 and TRBJ2-7, with 10 bases aligning to TRBD2. CDR1 and CDR2 (germline): SGHTA, FQGNSA. V dropped 2 bases and J dropped 3; count of bases not matched to a gene: 4. CDR3 length equals 15 residues. CDR3 amino acids: CASSLRAGGHYEQYF. DNA for the CDR3: TGTGCCAGCAGCTTAAGAGCGGGAGGGCACTACGAGCAGTACTTC.

The genes are TRBV12-3 or TRBV12-4 and TRBJ2-7, with D uncertain. V was pared by 5 bases and J by 6 bases, with 14 bases between. This CDR3 has 13 residues. The DNA of the CDR3 is TGTGCCAGCAGTCAAAAGGGTGGTGGCGAGCAGTACTTC. This encodes CASSQKGGGEQYF.

This clonotype was seen repeatedly, ten times or more. The rearrangement uses TRBV6-2 or TRBV6-3 and TRBJ2-5; no clear D. The V end lost 7 bases, the J end lost 1 base, and 13 bases lay between the germline ends. Per the germline V gene, CDR1 is MNHEY and CDR2 is SVGEGT. The CDR3 runs to 14 residues. The CDR3 bases are TGTGCCAGCACATGGGTCAGCTTCCAAGAGACCCAGTACTTC. This translates into CASTWVSFQETQYF.

This clonotype has ten or more counts. In nucleotides, the CDR3 is TGTGCCAGCAGCACCGGGACCCGTTACAATGAGCAGTTCTTC. Its translation: CASSTGTRYNEQFF. The V and J genes are TRBV12-3 or TRBV12-4 and TRBJ2-1; possibly TRBD1 or TRBD2 for D (5 bases each). The CDR3 is made up of 14 amino acids. Trimming took 6 bases from V and 4 from J, leaving 13 bases between them.

A word on this clonotype: This may stem from a read error, because a much larger clone lies one nucleotide away. The CDR3 nucleotides read TGTGCCATCAGTTCCACGAGACGGAGCTCCTACAATGAGCAGTTCTTC. Translating gives CAISSTRRSSYNEQFF. The chain recombines TRBV10-3 with TRBJ2-1; D is ambiguous. The length of the CDR3 is 16 residues. The V gene's germline CDR1 is ENHRY and CDR2 SYGVKD. Deletions cut 5 bases from V and 0 bases from J, with 14 bases between.

Ten or more counts support this clonotype. The J gene is TRBJ2-7, the V gene TRBV20-1, with 11 bases identical to TRBD2. V was pared by 5 bases and J by 3 bases, with 15 bases of the junction left unmatched. Germline CDR1 reads DFQATT; CDR2 reads SNEGSKA (reference sequence). CDR3 length: 17 amino acids. CDR3 sequence reads: CSALTGGRLAGLYEQYF. The CDR3 DNA follows: TGCAGTGCTCTGACAGGCGGGCGACTAGCGGGACTCTACGAGCAGTACTTC.

This clonotype has just a few counts. The chain combines TRBV7-9 with TRBJ1-5; 7 bases agree with TRBD1. Germline V CDR1 and CDR2: SEHNR, FQNEAQ (reference sequence). The V and J ends lost 1 base and 7 bases, in that order; junction bases with no gene match: 4. The CDR3 is made up of 14 amino acids. The CDR3: CASSLEGDRQPQHF. In nucleotides, the CDR3 is TGTGCCAGCAGCTTAGAAGGGGACAGACAGCCCCAGCATTTT.

This clonotype occurred many times. This chain connects TRBV4-2 to TRBJ2-1; D might be TRBD1 or TRBD2, each matching 5 bases. This CDR3 is built from 13 residues. The germline V gene has CDR1 LGHNA and CDR2 YNFKEQ. Trimming removed 0 bases at V and 12 bases at J, with 12 bases between. The CDR3 DNA reads TGTGCCAGCAGCCAAGAGGGGGATGGGGGGCAGTTCTTC. Encoded protein: CASSQEGDGGQFF.

The chain combines TRBV20-1 with TRBJ1-1; D is unresolved. CDR1 and CDR2 from the germline V gene are DFQATT and SNEGSKA (reference sequence). The CDR3 is 12 residues long. V lost 3 bases, J lost 3 bases, and 8 bases lay in between. The CDR3 sequence: CSASGQYTEAFF. The DNA for the CDR3 is TGCAGTGCTAGCGGCCAGTACACTGAAGCTTTCTTT.

V and J are TRBV18 and TRBJ1-1; D remains unclear. Trimming left V 1 base short and J 6 bases short, with 9 bases between. This CDR3 region has 13 residues. Germline V gene sequence: CDR1 KGHSH, CDR2 LQKENI. Here the CDR3 DNA reads TGTGCCAGCTCACCACGGTTAATCTCTGAAGCTTTCTTT. It yields the protein CASSPRLISEAFF.

This clonotype was detected many times. The chain employs TRBV4-3 and TRBJ2-2, with a weak D call TRBD1 (6 bases). The germline V gene has CDR1 LGHNA and CDR2 YSLEER. V lost 4 bases, J lost 6 bases, and 21 bases lay in between. The CDR3 is made up of 17 amino acids. The CDR3 loop is CASSRFRTEITPGELFF. The CDR3 region has the DNA TGCGCCAGCAGCCGTTTCAGGACAGAAATAACCCCCGGGGAGCTGTTTTTT.

Ten or more counts support this clonotype. This chain links TRBV7-9 with TRBJ2-1, with D perhaps matching TRBD2 (6 bases). V was cut by 5 bases and J by 2 bases, with 13 bases left in between. Germline values: CDR1 SEHNR, CDR2 FQNEAQ (reference sequence). The CDR3 runs to 15 residues. CDR3 coding DNA: TGTGCCAGCAGCCCGGGACTGTCGACCTACAATGAGCAGTTCTTC. Translated, it gives CASSPGLSTYNEQFF.

This clonotype was detected ten times or more. The V call is TRBV5-6, the J call TRBJ2-1; 8 positions match TRBD1. The CDR3 sequence is 16 residues long. J gave up 8 bases and V 4 bases, and 14 bases lay outside the gene matches. Germline V gene lookup returns CDR1 SGHDT and CDR2 YYEEEE. CDR3 loop: CASSLLAGGPGYEQFF. CDR3 DNA sequence: TGTGCCAGCAGCCTCCTAGCAGGGGGCCCCGGATATGAGCAGTTCTTC.

This clonotype was recorded many times. The chain uses TRBV15 and TRBJ2-7; tentatively, D is TRBD2 (6 bases). CDR1 LNHNV and CDR2 YYDKDF come from the germline V gene (reference sequence). The CDR3 sequence is 13 residues long. Deletions cut 1 base from V and 4 bases from J, with 8 bases between. The CDR3 spells CATSRALAYEQYF. In DNA form, the CDR3 reads TGTGCCACCAGCAGAGCCCTAGCGTACGAGCAGTACTTC. The full variable domain, completed using reference TRBV15 and TRBJ2-7, is DAMVIQNPRYQVTQFGKPVTLSCSQTLNHNVMYWYQQKSSQAPKLLFHYYDKDFNNEADTPDNFQSRRPNTSFCFLDIRSPGLGDTAMYLCATSRALAYEQYFGPGTRLTVT.

This clonotype appeared many times. The V gene is TRBV18, the J gene TRBJ2-7, with TRBD2 matching over 9 bases. CDR1 and CDR2 from the germline V gene are KGHSH and LQKENI. There are 16 residues in the CDR3. The V gene end was trimmed by 1 base and the J gene end by 0 bases; junction bases not matched to a gene: 4. CDR3 sequence reads: CASSPLGGRASYEQYF. The CDR3 bases are TGTGCCAGCTCACCACTGGGCGGGAGGGCCTCCTACGAGCAGTACTTC. Complete variable domain (other parts from reference TRBV18 and TRBJ2-7): NAGVMQNPRHLVRRRGQEARLRCSPMKGHSHVYWYRQLPEEGLKFMVYLQKENIIDESGMPKERFSAEFPKEGPSILRIQQVVRGDSAAYFCASSPLGGRASYEQYFGPGTRLTVT.

This clonotype was counted a few times. V gene TRBV20-1 combines with J gene TRBJ2-3, with a weak D call TRBD2 (5 bases). Germline V CDR1 and CDR2: DFQATT, SNEGSKA (reference sequence). This CDR3 is built from 17 residues. Trimming left V 2 bases short and J 0 bases short, with 18 bases between. CDR3 nucleotides: TGCAGTGCTAGATACCACCTGGCGGGCCCTAGCACAGATACGCAGTATTTT. It encodes CSARYHLAGPSTDTQYF.

This clonotype was found many times. The chain links TRBV7-9 to TRBJ1-1, with 7 bases lining up with TRBD1. The CDR3 loop spans 14 amino acids. With V trimmed by 6 bases and J by 5 bases, 9 bases remained unmatched. Germline CDR1 is SEHNR and CDR2 is FQNEAQ (reference sequence). The CDR3 DNA reads TGTGCCAGCAGTCGGGACAGCCGTAGTACTGAAGCTTTCTTT. Translated, it gives CASSRDSRSTEAFF.

In its sample, this clonotype was seen many times. This chain uses TRBV7-2 with TRBJ2-7; D call uncertain. The germline V and J ends were trimmed by 8 bases and 2 bases, with 10 bases remaining between them. The CDR3 spans 12 residues. The germline CDR1 and CDR2 sequences are SGHTA and FQGNSA. CDR3 protein: CASSPSTYEQYF. DNA of the CDR3: TGTGCCAGCTCTCCTAGTACCTACGAGCAGTACTTC.

This clonotype was counted a few times. This sequence joins TRBV12-3 or TRBV12-4 and TRBJ2-3; D is uncertain. This CDR3 spans 14 amino acids. The germline V and J ends were trimmed by 3 bases and 0 bases, with 7 bases remaining between them. This CDR3 reads CASSLKTSTDTQYF. The CDR3 region has the DNA TGTGCCAGCAGTTTGAAGACTAGCACAGATACGCAGTATTTT.

At least ten counts were recorded for this clonotype. The chain couples TRBV12-3 or TRBV12-4 to TRBJ1-2; 10 bases are a match to TRBD1. This CDR3 has 13 amino acids. The J segment lost 6 bases and the V segment lost 6 bases, leaving 4 bases of the junction unmatched. CDR3 bases: TGTGCCAGCAGGCCGGACAGGGGGAATGGCTACACCTTC. Translation gives CASRPDRGNGYTF.

The table lists this clonotype with a few counts. The rearrangement uses TRBV19 and TRBJ1-1, with D perhaps matching TRBD1 (6 bases). Between the trimmed V and J ends, which lost 5 bases and 3 bases, there was a span of 16 bases. CDR1 is LNHDA, CDR2 SQIVND, per germline (reference sequence). This CDR3 is built from 15 residues. As DNA, the CDR3 is TGTGCCAGTAGTCCATGGACCGAGGGGGACACTGAAGCTTTCTTT. Translation: CASSPWTEGDTEAFF.

This clonotype was seen ten or more times. The V call is TRBV5-1, the J call TRBJ2-3; D possibly corresponds to TRBD2 (5 bases). The CDR3 covers 14 residues. Deletions cut 0 bases from V and 6 bases from J, with 11 bases between. The germline V gene has CDR1 SGHRS and CDR2 YFSETQ. CDR3 sequence (DNA): TGCGCCAGCAGCTTGGGACGAGCGGCGGATACGCAGTATTTT. This sequence encodes CASSLGRAADTQYF.

This clonotype was recorded many times. The chain employs TRBV20-1 and TRBJ2-1; D is uncertain. The CDR3 runs 12 residues. Deletions cut 6 bases from V and 1 base from J, with 7 bases between. Germline V lookup: CDR1 DFQATT, CDR2 SNEGSKA (reference sequence). CDR3 sequence reads: CSATQSYNEQFF. The DNA of the CDR3 is TGCAGTGCCACACAGTCCTACAATGAGCAGTTCTTC.